This T cell receptor (beta chain) is from a study of shared clonotypes between healthy human individuals. General study points: The naive CD4 repertoires of a handful of donors were compared, and approximately 5% of clonotypes were shared. Compared with clonotypes that all four donors shared, non-shared clonotypes had lower generation probabilities.

This CDR3 spans 15 amino acids. With 0 bases clipped from V and 6 bases from J, the junction kept 1 base outside the gene matches. Germline V gene lookup returns CDR1 MDHEN and CDR2 SYDVKM. Worth noting for this clone: Its target is not known.

Original methodology: ImmunoSEQ yielded junction-only sequences lacking quality scores, so filtering differed. The repertoire was sequenced with immunoSEQ multiplex PCR; TCRdb's copy has only in-frame clones and lacks some. V and J calls and clone size are as listed in that table; D and trimming were resolved from the DNA. The table records about 770,000 clones, 72% of them present only once. The source material was memory CD4+ T cells sorted from blood. The sample's subset: CD45RA-negative fraction. This chain connects TRBV28 to TRBJ1-5, with 11 bases matching TRBD1. The sequence derives from a woman in her thirties in good health. CDR3 amino acids: CASSLWGQGVQPQHF. CDR3 sequence (DNA): TGTGCCAGCAGTTTATGGGGACAGGGGGTTCAGCCCCAGCATTTT.